The rows below give T cell receptor beta chains drawn from one sample of a study of CD8 T cells in ankylosing spondylitis. Each CDR3 protein is one row after TCRdb ran MiXCR on the 5' RACE reads. The sample lists about 160,000 distinct CDR3 sequences, 9.8% occurring once. Source material: blood, either unsorted or a sorted T cell fraction (not recorded which). The receptors were gathered from a female donor with ankylosing spondylitis or in good health (not recorded which). The CDR3 runs from the conserved cysteine through the conserved F or W. Clone size is shown for a subset of rows, as once, few, many or a class of expanded clone.

size | V | CDR3
few | TRBV7-6 | CASSLGPNEREGPYNEQFF
few | TRBV20-1 | CSARDRIYGYTF
NA | TRBV20-1 | CSARQTGSYEQYF
many | TRBV6-2/TRBV6-3 | CASGERFDEQFF
NA | TRBV9 | CASSHSPSTPSYEQYF
few | TRBV11-2 | CASTHGGHEQFF
many | TRBV27 | CASSLVRDGPYEQYF
NA | TRBV27 | CASSMGDLYEQYF
NA | TRBV29-1 | CSVEGDRAEQFF
many | TRBV9 | CASSGLNNEQYF
few | TRBV20-1 | CSARDLILGSGSSYEQYF
NA | TRBV18 | CASSDVGLAAARGLETQYF
NA | TRBV29-1 | CSATARGRPTDTQYF
NA | TRBV2 | CASSDRADTEAFF
many | TRBV4-3 | CASSQDQELAELTGELFF
once | TRBV14 | CASSQDAVGYNEQFF
NA | TRBV25-1 | CASTGTGIPEQFF
few | TRBV12-3/TRBV12-4 | CASRDGEDTQYF
few | TRBV4-3 | CASSQDRGTPYNEQFF
many | TRBV14 | CASSLGTYGYTF
NA | TRBV7-2 | CASSSEAEAFF
many | TRBV29-1 | CSVVWWGTDFYNEQFF